This T cell receptor (beta chain) was obtained from a study of T-cell memory formation after mild COVID-19. Study background: Among the donors, TCR clusters were largely specific to each donor.

General observations from the study: In pre-infection memory, a portion of responding clones appeared, which suggested that cross-reactive memory joined.

A single count supports this clonotype. What it recognizes is unknown. Germline V gene data show CDR1 as SGHNT and CDR2 as YENEEA. There are 15 residues in the CDR3. The V segment lost 4 bases and the J segment 8 bases; nucleotides outside the gene matches: 11. Via MiXCR, TCRdb re-called the 5' RACE reads, giving one row per CDR3 protein. Among 150,000 to 200,000 distinct CDR3 sequences listed, about 28% were seen once. The chain links TRBV11-3 to TRBJ2-1, with TRBD1 identical over 7 bases. This receptor was obtained from an adult woman who had mild COVID-19 (a few samples of this study predate the infection). Cell type and time point are not known. Sequenced sample: PBMCs or a T cell subset sorted from them (not recorded which). CDR3 protein: CASSYQTGSRDEQFF. For the CDR3, the DNA is TGTGCCAGCAGCTACCAGACAGGGTCCAGGGATGAGCAGTTCTTC.